The 14 T cell receptor beta chains below all came from one sample that was sequenced in a study of cytomegalovirus exposure and HLA in healthy donors. Measured with immunoSEQ multiplex PCR; TCRdb has only the in-frame clones, and not every one. The sample shows about 50,000 clones, around 91% of them seen only once. Sequenced material: PBMCs. These receptors were taken from a man aged 18-30 years in good health and CMV-seronegative.

The CDR3 reads CASSRRPIGANVLTF. In nucleotides, the CDR3 is TGTGCCAGTAGTCGGAGACCCATCGGGGCCAACGTCCTGACTTTC. The chain uses TRBV19 and TRBJ2-6; D gene unclear. The CDR3 extends over 15 amino acids. CDR1 LNHDA and CDR2 SQIVND come from the germline V gene (reference sequence). V was clipped by 5 bases and J by 4 bases, with 12 bases between them.

This chain joins TRBV19 and TRBJ2-1; 8 nucleotides align to TRBD2. The J segment lost 6 bases and the V segment lost 5 bases, leaving 21 bases of the junction unmatched. The germline CDR1 and CDR2 sequences are LNHDA and SQIVND (reference sequence). The CDR3 is 19 amino acids. The DNA for the CDR3 is TGTGCCAGTAGTCCCTTCGTTGGGGCGCGGGAGGCGTTTGGCAATGAGCAGTTCTTC. Translating gives CASSPFVGAREAFGNEQFF.

The rearrangement uses TRBV7-6 and TRBJ2-7, with a tentative D call TRBD1 (5 bases). Germline CDR1 SGHVS, CDR2 FNYEAQ. The CDR3 sequence is 13 residues long. Deletions cut 5 bases from V and 5 bases from J, with 13 bases between. The CDR3 bases are TGTGCCAGCAGCCCGAGGACATATGACGAGCAGTACTTC. As protein: CASSPRTYDEQYF.

The V call is TRBV2, the J call TRBJ2-1, with D possibly TRBD2 on 6 matching bases. Trimming cost V 6 bases and J 8 bases, with 14 bases left between them. This CDR3 is 13 amino acids long. Germline CDR1 and CDR2: SNHLY and FYNNEI. CDR3 sequence reads: CASRLGGIDEQFF. CDR3 DNA: TGTGCCAGCAGACTAGGAGGGATCGATGAGCAGTTCTTC.

The V call is TRBV5-5, the J call TRBJ2-5; D is unresolved. Trimming left V 4 bases short and J 6 bases short, with 19 bases between. The germline V gene encodes CDR1 SGHKS and CDR2 YYEKEE (reference sequence). The CDR3 spans 15 residues. CDR3 protein: CASSPRSSGLQTQYF. Here the CDR3 DNA reads TGTGCCAGCAGCCCCCGAAGTTCAGGCCTTCAGACCCAGTACTTC. The variable domain in full, with the rest retrieved from reference TRBV5-5 and TRBJ2-5, is DAGVTQSPTHLIKTRGQQVTLRCSPISGHKSVSWYQQVLGQGPQFIFQYYEKEERGRGNFPDRFSARQFPNYSSELNVNALLLGDSALYLCASSPRSSGLQTQYFGPGTRLLVL.

The CDR3 nucleotides are TGTGCCAGCAGCCGGGGGACAGCCTACGAGCAGTACTTC. Translated: CASSRGTAYEQYF. This chain connects TRBV6-5 to TRBJ2-7; the D gene is possibly TRBD1 (7 bases). The CDR3 length is 13 residues. CDR1 is MNHEY, CDR2 SVGAGI, per germline. V shed 6 bases and J shed 2 bases, with 11 bases lying between them.

This clone has more than one count but fewer than ten. The genes are TRBV19 and TRBJ2-7; D remains unclear. The CDR3 is 13 amino acids. With 2 bases removed from V and 7 bases from J, the gap between germline ends came to 12 bases. Germline CDR1 LNHDA, CDR2 SQIVND (reference sequence). The CDR3 DNA reads TGTGCCAGTAGTATAACGGTCACGAGGGAGCAGTACTTC. It codes for CASSITVTREQYF.

This clone was counted a single time. This chain joins TRBV28 and TRBJ2-3; TRBD1 aligns across 11 bases. The CDR3 contains 15 residues. The V gene's germline CDR1 is MDHEN and CDR2 SYDVKM. The V gene end was trimmed by 2 bases and the J gene end by 8 bases; junction bases not matched to a gene: 6. The CDR3 DNA reads TGTGCCAGCAGTTTAAGGACAGGGGGCGCCCCTACGCAGTATTTT. Its translation: CASSLRTGGAPTQYF.

The J gene is TRBJ1-1, the V gene TRBV6-5, with TRBD1 matching over 7 bases. The CDR3 contains 14 residues. With V trimmed by 6 bases and J by 0 bases, 4 bases remained unmatched. The germline V gene encodes CDR1 MNHEY and CDR2 SVGAGI. The DNA for the CDR3 is TGTGCCAGCAGACGGACAGGCATGAACACTGAAGCTTTCTTT. Encoded protein: CASRRTGMNTEAFF.

CDR3 region: CASSLVGQPGELFF. In DNA form, the CDR3 reads TGTGCCAGCAGTTTAGTGGGACAGCCCGGGGAGCTGTTTTTT. The chain couples TRBV28 to TRBJ2-2, with 7 bases identical to TRBD1. V lost 2 bases, J lost 6 bases, and 3 bases stayed unmatched. The CDR3 contains 14 residues. The germline V gene encodes CDR1 MDHEN and CDR2 SYDVKM.

The chain links TRBV19 to TRBJ1-1; 9 nucleotides match TRBD1. The CDR3 extends over 20 amino acids. Germline CDR1 and CDR2: LNHDA and SQIVND (reference sequence). Trimming cost V 0 bases and J 1 base; bases outside gene matches: 15. DNA for the CDR3: TGTGCCAGTAGTATAGATCGGGGCACAGGGGGCAGTCCACGGAACACTGAAGCTTTCTTT. Residues: CASSIDRGTGGSPRNTEAFF.

The rearrangement links TRBV23-1 to TRBJ2-7; D unresolved. TRBV23-1 is known as an ORF, though its function is uncertain. With 2 bases removed from V and 4 bases from J, the gap between germline ends came to 12 bases. This CDR3 is built from 14 residues. CDR3 region: CASSQPPAQYEQYF. CDR3 DNA: TGCGCCAGCAGTCAACCGCCAGCGCAGTACGAGCAGTACTTC.

The chain employs TRBV27 and TRBJ2-7, with TRBD2 identical over 14 bases. Germline V gene sequence: CDR1 MNHEY, CDR2 SMNVEV (reference sequence). The CDR3 totals 15 residues. After removal of 5 bases from V and 3 bases from J, the junction contained 3 bases not matched to a gene. CDR3 residues: CASSQGLAGDYEQYF. DNA for the CDR3: TGTGCCAGCAGTCAGGGACTAGCGGGAGACTACGAGCAGTACTTC.

This clone was found a few times. The chain is built from TRBV28 and TRBJ2-7; no definite D call. Germline CDR1 MDHEN, CDR2 SYDVKM. There are 12 residues in the CDR3. V lost 10 bases and J lost 7, with 17 bases in between. CDR3 nucleotide sequence: TGTGCCACTGGAGAATCGGGTGTTGAGCAGTACTTC. This gives the protein CATGESGVEQYF.